What follows are 22 T cell receptor beta chains derived from one specimen sequenced in a study of T cells after yellow fever vaccination. MiXCR, applied by TCRdb to the 5' RACE reads, yields one record per CDR3 protein. This repertoire shows around 30,000 distinct CDR3 sequences, around 6.7% found once; its top ten account for approximately 23%. The sequencing used PBMCs, either bulk or a sorted T-cell subset (CD4+, CD8+, memory, or dextramer-sorted; not recorded which), collected on the day of the first yellow fever vaccination. The receptor set was obtained from a man aged 18 to 35 who received the YFV17D yellow fever vaccine.

This clonotype was detected ten times or more. The chain is built from TRBV20-1 and TRBJ2-1; 9 bases fit TRBD2. CDR1 is DFQATT, CDR2 SNEGSKA, per germline (reference sequence). The CDR3 is 16 residues long. Trimming cost V 6 bases and J 2 bases; bases outside gene matches: 11. The CDR3, as DNA: TGCAGTGCCATGGTTCTCCTAGCGGGGACCTACAATGAGCAGTTCTTC. This codes for CSAMVLLAGTYNEQFF.

The gene calls are TRBV7-8 and TRBJ2-5; TRBD2 aligns across 11 bases. Germline V lookup: CDR1 SGHVS, CDR2 FQNEAQ. The CDR3 is made up of 16 amino acids. V lost 2 bases and J lost 1; bases outside the gene matches: 3. CDR3 in amino acids: CASSLRTSGSQETQYF. The CDR3 DNA follows: TGTGCCAGCAGCTTACGGACTAGCGGGTCCCAAGAGACCCAGTACTTC.

Points on this clonotype: A read error may explain this, as a much larger clone is one base away. The chain employs TRBV30 and TRBJ2-1; TRBD2 aligns across 12 bases. CDR3 length equals 15 residues. The ends lost 1 base at V and 7 bases at J; junction bases unmatched: 5. CDR1 is GTSNPN and CDR2 is SVGIG in the germline V gene (reference sequence). The CDR3 region is CAWSAGTSGLNEQFF. CDR3 in DNA: TGTGCCTGGAGTGCAGGGACTAGCGGGTTGAATGAGCAGTTCTTC. Based on the CDR3 plus reference TRBV30 and TRBJ2-1, the full variable domain is SQTIHQWPATLVQPVGSPLSLECTVEGTSNPNLYWYRQAAGRGLQLLFYSVGIGQISSEVPQNLSASRPQDRQFILSSKKLLLSDSGFYLCAWSAGTSGLNEQFFGPGTRLTVL.

This chain connects TRBV5-4 to TRBJ1-1; D perhaps matches TRBD1 (5 bases). Deletions cut 0 bases from V and 3 bases from J, with 18 bases between. From germline, CDR1 is SGHNT and CDR2 YYREEE (reference sequence). There are 17 residues in the CDR3. The CDR3 nucleotides are TGTGCCAGCAGCTTGGATCCCCGAAGGGACCAGGACACTGAAGCTTTCTTT. It encodes CASSLDPRRDQDTEAFF.

Ten or more counts support this clonotype. The V call is TRBV7-9, the J call TRBJ2-2; 10 bases line up with TRBD2. J lost 1 base, V lost 5 bases, and 4 bases had no gene match. CDR3 length: 16 amino acids. Germline CDR1 reads SEHNR; CDR2 reads FQNEAQ (reference sequence). CDR3 sequence reads: CASSPRLAGNTGELFF. As DNA, the CDR3 is TGTGCCAGCAGCCCCCGACTAGCGGGGAACACCGGGGAGCTGTTTTTT.

This clonotype was seen ten or more times. V is TRBV10-3 and J is TRBJ2-5; D not resolved. The CDR3 contains 13 residues. The germline V gene encodes CDR1 ENHRY and CDR2 SYGVKD. V was cut by 8 bases and J by 5 bases, with 15 bases left in between. In DNA form, the CDR3 reads TGTGCCATCGGGATAGCAGGTGTCGAGACCCAGTACTTC. Amino acids: CAIGIAGVETQYF.

Ten or more counts support this clonotype. The chain couples TRBV9 to TRBJ1-1; D unclear. This CDR3 comprises 13 residues. V dropped 4 bases and J dropped 1 base, with 8 bases sitting between them. Germline CDR1 reads SGDLS; CDR2 reads YYNGEE. This chain's CDR3 is CASSPEGNTEAFF. CDR3 nucleotides: TGTGCCAGCAGCCCCGAGGGGAACACTGAAGCTTTCTTT.

By share, this clonotype ranks as medium-sized. This rearrangement joins TRBV6-6 to TRBJ1-1; D remains ambiguous. Germline CDR1 and CDR2: MNHNY and SVGAGI (reference sequence). V lost 2 bases and J lost 5, with 12 bases in between. The CDR3 totals 14 residues. The CDR3 here is CASSYRRPGTEAFF. The CDR3 DNA reads TGTGCCAGCAGTTACCGTCGGCCAGGTACTGAAGCTTTCTTT.

This clonotype was observed at least ten times. The rearrangement links TRBV28 to TRBJ2-1; a possible D gene is TRBD2 (6 bases). Trimming shortened V by 5 bases and J by 1 base, and 9 bases separated the two germline ends. CDR1 and CDR2 from the germline V gene are MDHEN and SYDVKM. The CDR3 runs to 14 residues. Here the CDR3 reads CASSGGMSYNEQFF. The CDR3 DNA reads TGTGCCAGCAGTGGAGGGATGTCCTACAATGAGCAGTTCTTC. The full variable domain, in which reference TRBV28 and TRBJ2-1 provide the parts outside the CDR3, is DVKVTQSSRYLVKRTGEKVFLECVQDMDHENMFWYRQDPGLGLRLIYFSYDVKMKEKGDIPEGYSVSREKKERFSLILESASTNQTSMYLCASSGGMSYNEQFFGPGTRLTVL.

At least ten counts were recorded for this clonotype. The genes are TRBV6-2 or TRBV6-3 and TRBJ2-5; no clear D gene. Germline V gene lookup returns CDR1 MNHEY and CDR2 SVGEGT. V was trimmed by 6 bases and J by 2 bases, leaving 22 bases between them. This CDR3 contains 17 residues. The CDR3: CASSIPTLKNTQETQYF. In DNA, the CDR3 is TGTGCCAGCAGCATTCCAACTCTTAAGAATACTCAAGAGACCCAGTACTTC.

This clonotype is labeled medium-sized (0.01 to 0.1%). The chain joins TRBV20-1 to TRBJ2-3; no clear D. The germline V gene encodes CDR1 DFQATT and CDR2 SNEGSKA (reference sequence). Trimming took off 0 bases at V and 0 bases at J, with 7 bases between the two ends. The CDR3 covers 14 residues. The CDR3 nucleotides read TGCAGTGCTAGAGATTCCACTAGCACAGATACGCAGTATTTT. It encodes CSARDSTSTDTQYF.

The CDR3 DNA follows: TGCGCCAGCAGCTTGGTTGCGGGGAGCAATCAGCCCCAGCATTTT. Translation: CASSLVAGSNQPQHF. The rearrangement joins TRBV5-1 to TRBJ1-5; D is unresolved. Germline V gene sequence: CDR1 SGHRS, CDR2 YFSETQ. The CDR3 extends over 15 amino acids. The V end was cut by 0 bases, the J end by 1 base, with 8 bases between.

The table lists this clonotype with many counts. The CDR3 DNA reads TGCAGTGCTAGAGACCCAGCCGGGGAGCTGTTTTTT. This encodes CSARDPAGELFF. J is TRBJ2-2 and V is TRBV20-1; D uncertain. CDR3 length equals 12 residues. The V end lost 0 bases, the J end lost 6 bases, and 5 bases lay between the germline ends. Germline lookup yields CDR1 DFQATT and CDR2 SNEGSKA (reference sequence).

A few counts support this clonotype. The chain recombines TRBV18 with TRBJ2-1; TRBD2 aligns across 7 bases. The CDR3 has 14 residues. V was pared by 2 bases and J by 7 bases, with 5 bases of the junction left unmatched. Per the germline V gene, CDR1 is KGHSH and CDR2 is LQKENI. Here the CDR3 DNA reads TGTGCCAGCTCACCAACTAGCGAGGAAAATGAGCAGTTCTTC. Translating gives CASSPTSEENEQFF.

This clonotype showed up many times. This rearrangement joins TRBV3-1 to TRBJ2-7; D is perhaps TRBD2 (6 bases). V dropped 0 bases and J dropped 6 bases, with 18 bases sitting between them. The CDR3 extends over 16 amino acids. CDR1 is LGHDT and CDR2 is YNNKEL in the germline V gene (reference sequence). The CDR3 loop reads CASSQDMAGLIVEQYF. CDR3 coding DNA: TGTGCCAGCAGCCAAGATATGGCGGGGCTCATAGTCGAGCAGTACTTC.

The rearrangement uses TRBV4-2 and TRBJ1-2, with D unresolved. CDR3 length: 16 residues. V was cut by 0 bases and J by 0 bases, with 11 bases left in between. Germline V gene lookup returns CDR1 LGHNA and CDR2 YNFKEQ. The CDR3 DNA follows: TGTGCCAGCAGCCAAGAAACTAGCCAAGCTAACTATGGCTACACCTTC. Translated, it gives CASSQETSQANYGYTF.

This clonotype has at least ten counts. The genes are TRBV10-1 and TRBJ2-3; D not resolved. Per germline, CDR1 WNHNN and CDR2 SYGVQD (reference sequence). The V and J ends lost 2 bases and 2 bases respectively, with 8 bases between them. The CDR3 sequence is 14 residues long. In DNA form, the CDR3 reads TGCGCCAGCAGTGAGAACATGATCACAGATACGCAGTATTTT. Translation: CASSENMITDTQYF.

This clonotype was seen ten or more times. Here the CDR3 omits its conserved ending phenylalanine or tryptophan, so a read error is the likely source. This rearrangement joins TRBV27 to TRBJ2-1; D may be TRBD1 (6 bases). Germline loops: CDR1 MNHEY, CDR2 SMNVEV (reference sequence). V was clipped by 5 bases and J by 6 bases, with 14 bases between them. The CDR3 totals 14 residues. CDR3 DNA: TGTGCCAGCAGTCAGGGGAGTAGAGCCAATGAGCAGTTCTCC. Translating gives CASSQGSRANEQFS.

This clonotype has only a few counts. This chain joins TRBV27 and TRBJ1-4; the D gene is possibly TRBD1 (5 bases). The ends were cut back, 6 bases at V and 3 bases at J, with 14 bases in the middle. Germline CDR1 and CDR2: MNHEY and SMNVEV (reference sequence). The CDR3 has 15 residues. CDR3 protein: CASRRRGIANEKLFF. The CDR3 DNA sequence: TGTGCCAGCAGGAGAAGGGGAATAGCTAATGAAAAACTGTTTTTT.

This clonotype was observed at least ten times. CDR3 residues: CASSGGGASTDTQYF. DNA of the CDR3: TGTGCCAGCAGTGGCGGGGGGGCCAGCACAGATACGCAGTATTTT. The chain joins TRBV6-4 to TRBJ2-3; TRBD2 matches 9 bases. The CDR3 extends over 15 amino acids. Germline V gives CDR1 MRHNA, CDR2 SNTAGT. J was trimmed by 0 bases and V by 4 bases; bases with no gene match: 2.

In its sample, this clonotype was seen many times. V and J are TRBV4-3 and TRBJ2-7, with TRBD2 as a possible D gene (5 bases). Between the trimmed V and J ends, which lost 1 base and 7 bases, there was a span of 20 bases. The CDR3 sequence is 16 residues long. In germline, CDR1 is LGHNA, CDR2 YSLEER. The CDR3 nucleotides read TGCGCCAGCAGCCAAGCCCGCGGGCGTGTGTCCGTGGAGCAGTACGTC. It specifies CASSQARGRVSVEQYV.

This clonotype showed up many times. The rearrangement uses TRBV5-1 and TRBJ2-3; 10 bases are shared with TRBD2. Germline V gene sequence: CDR1 SGHRS, CDR2 YFSETQ. Trimming cost V 2 bases and J 4 bases; bases outside gene matches: 4. The CDR3 covers 15 residues. The CDR3: CASSFLAGDADTQYF. The CDR3 DNA sequence: TGCGCCAGCAGCTTTCTAGCGGGGGATGCAGATACGCAGTATTTT.